This T cell receptor beta chain is from a study of OX40 agonist ivuxolimab in advanced cancers. Using immunoSEQ multiplex PCR, the repertoire was profiled, and TCRdb retains in-frame clones only, with some absent. The profile covers under 70,000 clones, with approximately 90% appearing a single time and over 1% taken by the ten largest. General study points: The mean number of expanded clones was higher in CD8+ T cells than in CD4+.

This clone has a handful of counts. Its antigen remains unidentified. Trimming pared 4 bases from V and 4 bases from J, leaving 5 bases between. The CDR3 contains 12 residues. CDR1 is MNHNS and CDR2 is SASEGT in the germline V gene. The chain links TRBV6-1 to TRBJ2-1, with D unresolved. This sequence was found in an adult with an advanced solid tumor such as melanoma, head and neck, liver or kidney cancer. Sequenced material: CD4+ or CD8+ T cells sorted from blood, taken in a trial of the OX40 agonist ivuxolimab. CDR3 loop: CASSVQYNEQFF. CDR3 DNA sequence: TGTGCCAGCAGTGTACAGTACAATGAGCAGTTCTTC.